A selection of T cell receptor beta chains follows, all from one sample in a study of shared clonotypes between healthy human individuals. Produced via immunoSEQ multiplex PCR; TCRdb's table is partial and in-frame only. Of about 460,000 clones in the sample, roughly four fifths are singletons; the top ten hold approximately 12%. Sequenced material: PBMCs. These receptors all come from a woman between 40 and 55 years old in good health. Some clones in this sample may be carry-over from other donors' samples. CDR3s include the opening cysteine and the closing phenylalanine or tryptophan. D genes are given only for firm matches. Clone size is given for some rows only: seen once, a few or many times, or a class if the clone is expanded.

clone_size: NA
j_call: TRBJ2-5
v_call: TRBV30
d_call: TRBD2
cdr3_nt: TGTGCCTGGAGTGTGGGACTAGCTGAAGGGGAAGAGACCCAGTACTTC
cdr3_aa: CAWSVGLAEGEETQYF

clone_size: NA
j_call: TRBJ1-1
v_call: TRBV29-1
d_call: NA
cdr3_nt: TGCAGCGCGCATACCTGCACTGAAGCTTTCTTT
cdr3_aa: CSAHTCTEAFF

clone_size: NA
j_call: TRBJ2-1
v_call: TRBV6-1
d_call: NA
cdr3_nt: TGTGCCAGCAGTGAGCCTTTCGGGGGACCCTTGCAGTTCTTC
cdr3_aa: CASSEPFGGPLQFF

clone_size: once
j_call: TRBJ2-1
v_call: TRBV10-3
d_call: TRBD2
cdr3_nt: TGTGCCATCACGGGTAGCGGGAGGGCAAATGAGCAGTTCTTC
cdr3_aa: CAITGSGRANEQFF

clone_size: NA
j_call: TRBJ1-2
v_call: TRBV29-1
d_call: NA
cdr3_nt: TGCAGCGTTGAAACTCTAAGAGGGCAATATATAGGTGGCTACACCTTC
cdr3_aa: CSVETLRGQYIGGYTF

clone_size: NA
j_call: TRBJ1-4
v_call: TRBV28
d_call: TRBD1
cdr3_nt: TGTGCCAGCAGTTTCCAAGGGACAGGGGGTAATGAAAAACTGTTTTTT
cdr3_aa: CASSFQGTGGNEKLFF

clone_size: NA
j_call: TRBJ2-2
v_call: TRBV4-3
d_call: NA
cdr3_nt: TGCGCCAGCAGCCAATCTCTGGGGGCCTACACCGGGGAGCTGTTTTTT
cdr3_aa: CASSQSLGAYTGELFF

clone_size: NA
j_call: TRBJ1-3
v_call: TRBV10-3
d_call: NA
cdr3_nt: TGTGCCATCAGTGGGACAGACTCTGGAAACACCATATATTTT
cdr3_aa: CAISGTDSGNTIYF

clone_size: NA
j_call: TRBJ2-6
v_call: TRBV15
d_call: NA
cdr3_nt: TGTGCCACCAGCCGAGGGGTCGCTGGGGCCAACGTCCTGACTTTC
cdr3_aa: CATSRGVAGANVLTF

clone_size: NA
j_call: TRBJ1-5
v_call: TRBV10-2
d_call: NA
cdr3_nt: TGCGCCAGCAGTGAGTCCCGGGAGAGCAATCAGCCCCAGCATTTT
cdr3_aa: CASSESRESNQPQHF

clone_size: few
j_call: TRBJ1-2
v_call: TRBV6-1
d_call: TRBD1
cdr3_nt: TGTGCCAGCAGGAAAGGACAGGGGACAGGCGGCTACACCTTC
cdr3_aa: CASRKGQGTGGYTF

clone_size: NA
j_call: TRBJ2-7
v_call: TRBV18
d_call: NA
cdr3_nt: TGTGCCAGCTCACCAAGGGGCCAGTCGGGCGAGCAGTACTTC
cdr3_aa: CASSPRGQSGEQYF

clone_size: NA
j_call: TRBJ2-7
v_call: TRBV10-2
d_call: NA
cdr3_nt: TGCGCCAGCACTCCGGGACCTTCCTACGAGCAGTACTTC
cdr3_aa: CASTPGPSYEQYF

clone_size: NA
j_call: TRBJ2-2
v_call: TRBV11-2
d_call: TRBD2
cdr3_nt: TGTGCCAGCAGCCTACTAGCGGGAGGAGCAGGCGGGGAGCTGTTTTTT
cdr3_aa: CASSLLAGGAGGELFF

clone_size: NA
j_call: TRBJ2-5
v_call: TRBV6-5
d_call: NA
cdr3_nt: TGTGCCAGCAGCCAAAACTGGCGTGGGCAAGAGACCCAGTACTTC
cdr3_aa: CASSQNWRGQETQYF

clone_size: NA
j_call: TRBJ1-3
v_call: TRBV4-1
d_call: NA
cdr3_nt: TGCGCCAGCAGCCAAGTGCCCAGGGTTTCTGGAAACACCATATATTTT
cdr3_aa: CASSQVPRVSGNTIYF

clone_size: NA
j_call: TRBJ2-6
v_call: TRBV10-1
d_call: NA
cdr3_nt: TGCGCCAGCAGTGAGTCGGGGGGGCCTGGGGCCAACGTCCTGACTTTC
cdr3_aa: CASSESGGPGANVLTF